A selection of T cell receptor beta chains follows, all from one sample in a study of graft-versus-host responses after intestinal transplantation. The data were produced by immunoSEQ multiplex PCR, yet TCRdb's version contains in-frame clones alone and is incomplete. The sample records 25,000 or so clones, roughly nine tenths being singletons. The specimen was PBMCs, collected approximately 38 days after intestinal transplant. Receptor source: a human patient who received an intestinal transplant, so some T cells may come from the graft donor. Both conserved end residues are part of each CDR3. A D gene is named only where the DNA matches it firmly. Where a row states a size, it is once, few, many or the class of an expanded clone; other rows omit it.

TRBV28	.	.	TRBJ1-2	TGTGCCAGCACCACGCGCCCCGGGGACTATGGCTACACCTTC	CASTTRPGDYGYTF
TRBV6-5	.	TRBD2	TRBJ2-7	TGTGCCAGCAGCAGACTAGCACCTACCTACGAGCAGTACTTC	CASSRLAPTYEQYF
TRBV28	.	TRBD1	TRBJ2-7	TGTGCCAGCAGTTTAAACAGGGGGCTTGGCTACGAGCAGTACTTC	CASSLNRGLGYEQYF
TRBV29-1	.	.	TRBJ1-2	TGCAGCGTTGAAGGTGGCTCCGGGGATGGCTACACCTTC	CSVEGGSGDGYTF
TRBV27	.	.	TRBJ2-7	TGTGCCAGCAGTTTATCGGGAACAGGCAGGGCCTACGAGCAGTACTTC	CASSLSGTGRAYEQYF
TRBV28	.	.	TRBJ1-2	TGTGCCAGCAGTTTGGGGCCCGGTAATGGCTACACCTTC	CASSLGPGNGYTF
TRBV19	once	TRBD1	TRBJ2-7	TGTGCCAGTAGTATAGCCCACCCGGGACAGGGCCCGTCCTACGAGCAGTACTTC	CASSIAHPGQGPSYEQYF
TRBV5-4	.	TRBD2	TRBJ2-7	TGTGCCAGCAGCCCGGTAGCGGGAGCAGGGTACGAGCAGTACTTC	CASSPVAGAGYEQYF
TRBV10-3	few	.	TRBJ2-7	TGTGCCATCAGTGAGTCATACTGGGACACAGGATTTCCGCGATTCTACGAGCAGTACTTC	CAISESYWDTGFPRFYEQYF
TRBV4-3	.	TRBD1	TRBJ2-7	TGCGCCAGCAGCCAAGGGACAGGGGGCGGCGACGAGCAGTACTTC	CASSQGTGGGDEQYF
TRBV9	.	.	TRBJ1-5	TGTGCCAGCAGCGTGACAAGTAACAATCAGCCCCAGCATTTT	CASSVTSNNQPQHF
TRBV6-5	.	.	TRBJ2-1	TGTGCCAGCAGTTACAACCCGAACAATGAGCAGTTCTTC	CASSYNPNNEQFF
TRBV18	once	.	TRBJ1-2	TGTGCCAGCTCCCCAGCTGTCCTCTACTATGGCTACACCTTC	CASSPAVLYYGYTF
TRBV4-3	few	TRBD1	TRBJ1-2	TGCGCCAGCAGCCAAACAGGGGCGAATGGCTACACCTTC	CASSQTGANGYTF
TRBV11-2	.	.	TRBJ2-1	TGTGCCAGCAGCTTCCACTGGCGGGGCAATGAGCAGTTCTTC	CASSFHWRGNEQFF
TRBV4-2	.	TRBD1	TRBJ2-6	TGTGCCAGCAGCCAGTCCCTCGGGACAGGGGGCGCTGGGGCCAACGTCCTGACTTTC	CASSQSLGTGGAGANVLTF
TRBV6-1	.	.	TRBJ1-1	TGTGCCAGCAGTGCGGGAGCTTTCTTT	CASSAGAFF
TRBV4-3	.	TRBD2	TRBJ2-1	TGCGCCAGCAGCCAAGATAACCCGGCGGGAGGTGATCTTGCTAGCTCCTACAATGAGCAGTTCTTC	CASSQDNPAGGDLASSYNEQFF
TRBV16	.	.	TRBJ1-2	TGTGCCAGCAGCCAAGTCCGAGGTGAGGATGGCTACACCTTC	CASSQVRGEDGYTF
TRBV20-1	once	.	TRBJ1-3	TGCAGTGCTAGCCGTGGAAACACCATATATTTT	CSASRGNTIYF
TRBV19	.	TRBD2	TRBJ2-3	TGTGCCAGTAGTATTTTACTAGCGGATAGCACAGATACGCAGTATTTT	CASSILLADSTDTQYF
TRBV30	.	.	TRBJ1-1	TGTGCCTGGATGGGAGGGAACACTGAAGCTTTCTTT	CAWMGGNTEAFF
TRBV13	.	.	TRBJ2-7	TGTGCCAGCGGTCAAGGGGACTCCTACGAGCAGTACTTC	CASGQGDSYEQYF
TRBV7-2	.	.	TRBJ2-5	TGTGCCAGCAGCTTGGGGGCTCGGGAGACCCAGTACTTC	CASSLGARETQYF
TRBV27	.	.	TRBJ1-1	TGTGCCAGCAGTTTTGGGGAGGGCACTGAAGCTTTCTTT	CASSFGEGTEAFF
TRBV10-2	.	TRBD2	TRBJ2-2	TGCGCCAGCCTACCGGGACTAGCGGGAGGGGGCACCGGGGAGCTGTTTTTT	CASLPGLAGGGTGELFF
TRBV5-1	few	TRBD2	TRBJ2-4	TGCGCCAGCAGCCGAGGACTAGCGGGAGCCAAAAACATTCAGTACTTC	CASSRGLAGAKNIQYF